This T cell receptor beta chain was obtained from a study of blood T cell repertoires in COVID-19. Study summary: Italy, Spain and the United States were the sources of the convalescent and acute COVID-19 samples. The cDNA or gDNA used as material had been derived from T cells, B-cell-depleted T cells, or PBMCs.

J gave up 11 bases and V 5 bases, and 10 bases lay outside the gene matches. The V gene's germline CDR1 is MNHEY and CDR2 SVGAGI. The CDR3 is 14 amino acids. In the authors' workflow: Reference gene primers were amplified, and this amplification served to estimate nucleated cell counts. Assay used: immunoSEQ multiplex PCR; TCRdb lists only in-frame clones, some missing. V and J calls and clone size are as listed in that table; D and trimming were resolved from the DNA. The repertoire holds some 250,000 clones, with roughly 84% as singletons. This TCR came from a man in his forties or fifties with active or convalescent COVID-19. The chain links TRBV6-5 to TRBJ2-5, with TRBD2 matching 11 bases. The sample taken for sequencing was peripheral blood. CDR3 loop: CASSQSRTSGGQYF. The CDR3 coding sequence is TGTGCCAGCAGTCAGAGCCGTACTAGCGGGGGTCAGTACTTC.